Below, 11 T cell receptor beta chains from the same sample are listed, as sequenced in a study of blood T cells in healthy people across ages. With a J-beta primer mix and a sample-barcoded 5' primer, a second PCR ran about 7 to 12 cycles. TCRdb processed the 5' RACE reads anew with MiXCR; each CDR3 protein has one entry. The table lists approximately 780,000 distinct CDR3 sequences, approximately 24% of them singletons. The sample was also linked to a second study, of T cells of mothers and their children.

Sequencing was done on a sample of blood. These receptors originate from a boy younger than 18 in good health.

This sequence joins TRBV7-2 and TRBJ2-4; no reliable D call. Germline V gene data show CDR1 as SGHTA and CDR2 as FQGNSA. Trimming took off 3 bases at V and 3 bases at J, with 9 bases between the two ends. The CDR3 length is 14 residues. In DNA form, the CDR3 reads TGTGCCAGCAGCTTTCCGGTGGGCAAAAACATTCAGTACTTC. Its translation: CASSFPVGKNIQYF.

V is TRBV7-6 and J is TRBJ2-2, with 10 bases that match TRBD1. Unmatched junction bases numbered 5, after V lost 3 bases and J lost 7 bases. The CDR3 consists of 15 residues. Germline lookup yields CDR1 SGHVS and CDR2 FNYEAQ. The CDR3 loop reads CASSLGTGVVGELFF. The DNA for the CDR3 is TGTGCCAGCAGCTTGGGGACAGGGGTTGTCGGGGAGCTGTTTTTT.

This clonotype came up many times. CDR3 coding DNA: TGTGCCAGCAGCCCCCGGGGTTTTCAGGAGACCCAGTACTTC. Its translation is CASSPRGFQETQYF. This chain links TRBV11-1 with TRBJ2-5, with a possible D match to TRBD2 (5 bases). The CDR3 consists of 14 residues. Trimming cost V 5 bases and J 5 bases, with 15 bases left between them. Germline V gene sequence: CDR1 SGHAT, CDR2 FQDESV (reference sequence).

The rearrangement joins TRBV12-5 to TRBJ2-4; a possible D gene is TRBD1 (5 bases). The germline CDR1 and CDR2 sequences are LGHNT and FRNRAP. The CDR3 runs 13 residues. Trimming pared 0 bases from V and 7 bases from J, leaving 7 bases between. This chain's CDR3 is CASGLVGANIQYF. DNA of the CDR3: TGTGCTAGTGGTTTGGTTGGGGCCAACATTCAGTACTTC. The full variable domain, in which reference TRBV12-5 and TRBJ2-4 provide the parts outside the CDR3, is DARVTQTPRHKVTEMGQEVTMRCQPILGHNTVFWYRQTMMQGLELLAYFRNRAPLDDSGMPKDRFSAEMPDATLATLKIQPSEPRDSAVYFCASGLVGANIQYFGAGTRLSVL.

In its sample, this clonotype was seen once. The rearrangement uses TRBV24-1 and TRBJ2-1; TRBD1 matches at 9 bases. CDR1 and CDR2 from the germline V gene are KGHDR and SFDVKD. The V and J ends lost 4 bases and 7 bases, in that order; junction bases with no gene match: 10. This CDR3 comprises 16 residues. CDR3 in amino acids: CATSENTGGARNEQFF. CDR3 bases: TGTGCCACCAGTGAGAACACAGGGGGCGCGAGAAATGAGCAGTTCTTC.

This clonotype was found a few times. The CDR3 DNA is TGTGCCAGCAGTTTAAGCTTTCCTGGAAACACCATATATTTT. The encoded protein is CASSLSFPGNTIYF. The chain is built from TRBV7-9 and TRBJ1-3; D not certain. Trimming removed 6 bases from V and 2 bases from J, with 11 bases in between. There are 14 residues in the CDR3. The germline gives CDR1 SEHNR, CDR2 FQNEAQ (reference sequence).

The sample holds a few counts of this clonotype. The J gene is TRBJ1-5, the V gene TRBV11-2; D uncertain. The CDR3 sequence is 15 residues long. V dropped 2 bases and J dropped 0 bases, with 8 bases sitting between them. Germline V gives CDR1 SGHAT, CDR2 FQNNGV. The chain's CDR3 is CASSLNSYSNQPQHF. The CDR3, as DNA: TGTGCCAGCAGCTTAAACAGTTATAGCAATCAGCCCCAGCATTTT.

The chain links TRBV3-1 to TRBJ1-1, with D perhaps TRBD1 (6 bases). V was shortened by 8 bases and J by 5 bases, with 12 bases between the two germline ends. The germline CDR1 and CDR2 sequences are LGHDT and YNNKEL (reference sequence). The CDR3 is 12 residues long. The CDR3 protein is CASRRTGTEAFF. CDR3 sequence (DNA): TGTGCCAGCCGGAGAACAGGGACTGAAGCTTTCTTT.

Only a few counts were recorded for this clonotype. The J gene is TRBJ2-7, the V gene TRBV5-8; 7 positions agree with TRBD1. The germline CDR1 and CDR2 sequences are SGHTS and YDEGEE. J lost 2 bases, V lost 8 bases, and 10 bases had no gene match. CDR3 length: 14 residues. In nucleotides, the CDR3 is TGTGCCAGTAGACCGGGACAGAGCACCTACGAGCAGTACTTC. Translated: CASRPGQSTYEQYF.

The CDR3 loop is CASSLMSTGELFF. As DNA, the CDR3 is TGTGCCAGCAGCTTAATGAGCACCGGGGAGCTGTTTTTT. The genes are TRBV9 and TRBJ2-2; unclear D gene. The CDR3 is made up of 13 amino acids. CDR1 is SGDLS and CDR2 is YYNGEE in the germline V gene. Trimming removed 4 bases from V and 4 bases from J, with 8 bases in between.

This chain connects TRBV12-3 or TRBV12-4 to TRBJ2-1; TRBD2 matches at 11 bases. The CDR3 runs 15 residues. Trimming removed 3 bases from V and 8 bases from J; junction bases left unmatched: 6. CDR3 bases: TGTGCCAGCAGTTTGCTAGCGGGGGGTGGTGATGAGCAGTTCTTC. Protein sequence: CASSLLAGGGDEQFF.